What follows describes a single T cell receptor delta chain. The entry originates in a study of gamma-delta T cells after stem cell transplantation. TCRdb reprocessed the RT-PCR reads using CATT. The sample lists 2,000 to 2,500 delta-chain clones, roughly 46% seen once, with roughly 15% in the top ten. With 0 bases clipped from V and 4 bases from J, the junction kept 29 bases outside the gene matches. The germline V gene encodes CDR1 GEAIGNYY and CDR2 EKD. This CDR3 spans 24 amino acids. The sequencing input was gamma-delta T cells. This receptor was identified in a human donor. It is not recorded whose cells these are; they may come from a transplant donor. The V and J genes are TRDV2 and TRDJ1, with 12 bases matching TRDD3. This chain's CDR3 is CACDTLQSYVLGDTRHPGGDKLIF. For the CDR3, the DNA is TGTGCCTGTGACACCCTACAATCTTACGTACTGGGGGATACTAGACATCCCGGAGGCGATAAACTCATCTTT.